This T cell receptor (beta chain) was recovered during a study of early T cells in non-severe SARS-CoV-2 infection. About the research overall: Whole-blood bulk RNA, unsorted, was sequenced, and chains were unpaired.

In TCRdb, the 5' RACE reads were re-called with MiXCR into one record per CDR3 protein. The repertoire holds approximately 60,000 distinct CDR3 sequences, with 8% to 9% as singletons. Germline assignment: CDR1 LNHNV and CDR2 YYDKDF (reference sequence). The CDR3 loop spans 17 amino acids. Trimming cost V 5 bases and J 5 bases; bases outside gene matches: 12. This clonotype was observed a few times. The chain has TRBV15 and TRBJ2-7; TRBD2 matches 13 bases. The sequencing here drew on whole blood, taken at baseline. This clonotype was sampled from an adult who was a healthcare worker with PCR-confirmed SARS-CoV-2 infection or an uninfected control (not recorded which). Written as DNA, the CDR3 is TGTGCCACCAGCCCGACCGGGACTAGCGGGATTAACGACGAGCAGTACTTC. It translates to CATSPTGTSGINDEQYF.